A selection of T cell receptor beta chains follows, all from one sample in a study of CD8+ T cells in alopecia areata. Generated by immunoSEQ multiplex PCR, the TCRdb table keeps only in-frame clones and is missing some. Here the sample spans about 180,000 clones, around three fifths being singletons. This material consisted of CD4+ T cells sorted from blood, taken at week 0. The receptors were gathered from a human donor with alopecia areata. CDR3s include the opening cysteine and the closing phenylalanine or tryptophan. A D gene is named only where the DNA matches it firmly. Expanded clones are given a class, and other clones once, few, many or no size at all.

j_call,v_call,d_call,clone_size,cdr3_nt,cdr3_aa
TRBJ1-4,TRBV6-5,TRBD1,few,TGTGCCAGCAGTTACTCCGGGACAGGGGGCGGTGAAAAACTGTTTTTT,CASSYSGTGGGEKLFF
TRBJ2-5,TRBV9,TRBD2,.,TGTGCCAGCAGCCCCCGGGGAGCGGGGCAAGAGACCCAGTACTTC,CASSPRGAGQETQYF
TRBJ2-1,TRBV30,.,.,TGTGCCTGGAGCTACTCCTACAATGAGCAGTTCTTC,CAWSYSYNEQFF
TRBJ1-2,TRBV30,.,.,TGTGCCTGGAGTGTGGGGATCTATGGCTACACCTTC,CAWSVGIYGYTF
TRBJ2-6,TRBV7-2,.,few,TGTGCCAGCAGCCCCCAGGTTACGTCTGGGGCCAACGTCCTGACTTTC,CASSPQVTSGANVLTF
TRBJ1-2,TRBV6-5,.,.,TGTGCCAGCAGTCCTGGGACGGTCTATGGCTACACCTTC,CASSPGTVYGYTF
TRBJ2-6,TRBV15,.,once,TGTGCCACCAGCAGGAGCTCTGGGGCCAACGTCCTGACTTTC,CATSRSSGANVLTF
TRBJ1-2,TRBV30,.,.,TGTGCCTGGAGTGTCCGACGTAATGGCTACACCTTC,CAWSVRRNGYTF
TRBJ1-2,TRBV7-9,.,.,TGTGCCAGCAGCCTAGAGCAAAGCCCCGTCTATGGCTACACCTTC,CASSLEQSPVYGYTF
TRBJ1-1,TRBV19,.,many,TGTGCCAGTAGTATAGCAGTCGGACCTCAGGACACTGAAGCTTTCTTT,CASSIAVGPQDTEAFF
TRBJ1-2,TRBV6-5,.,.,TGTGCCAGCAGTGCGGACCGAAGTCCTAACTATGGCTACACCTTC,CASSADRSPNYGYTF
TRBJ1-3,TRBV7-2,.,few,TGTGCCAGCAGCTTACCCCAACATTCTGGAAACACCATATATTTT,CASSLPQHSGNTIYF
TRBJ2-5,TRBV28,.,.,TGTGCCAGCAGCCGAAACAGGGTGCGCAACCTGTACTTC,CASSRNRVRNLYF
TRBJ1-2,TRBV29-1,.,.,TGCAGCGTTGAAGGGACACGGGGCTACACCTTC,CSVEGTRGYTF
TRBJ2-5,TRBV5-4,.,once,TGTGCCAGCAGCTTGGTGGCAGATGTGGAGACCCAGTACTTC,CASSLVADVETQYF
TRBJ1-2,TRBV30,TRBD1,.,TGTGCCTGGAGGGGGGACAGATATAACTATGGCTACACCTTC,CAWRGDRYNYGYTF
TRBJ1-2,TRBV29-1,.,.,TGCAGCGTTGAAGCTAGCGCCTTAGGGGCCTATGGCTACACCTTC,CSVEASALGAYGYTF
TRBJ2-2,TRBV5-1,TRBD2,.,TGCGCCAGCAGCATTACTAGCGGTAACACCGGGGAGCTGTTTTTT,CASSITSGNTGELFF
TRBJ2-3,TRBV29-1,TRBD1,.,TGCAGCGTTGACGGAACCAGGGGGATGACAGATACGCAGTATTTT,CSVDGTRGMTDTQYF
TRBJ1-6,TRBV25-1,.,.,TGTGCCAGCAGTGGAACCCCCAATTCACCCCTCCACTTT,CASSGTPNSPLHF
TRBJ2-1,TRBV7-9,.,.,TGTGCCAGCAGCTTAGTGACCCGGGACCCCCAGTTCTTC,CASSLVTRDPQFF
TRBJ2-6,TRBV9,.,few,TGTGCCAGCAACTCCGGGGCCAACGTCCTGACTTTC,CASNSGANVLTF
TRBJ2-1,TRBV10-3,TRBD2,.,TGTGCCATCAGACCTGGTCTAGCGGGGGATAGCTCCTACAATGAGCAGTTCTTC,CAIRPGLAGDSSYNEQFF
TRBJ1-1,TRBV30,.,few,TGTGCCTGGGCAACAAGGTGGAACACTGAAGCTTTCTTT,CAWATRWNTEAFF
TRBJ2-7,TRBV10-3,.,.,TGTGCCATCAGTGGGCTGGGGACCACCTACGAGCAGTACTTC,CAISGLGTTYEQYF